Listed below are T cell receptor beta chains from one sample, sequenced in a study of blood T cell repertoires in COVID-19. The assay was immunoSEQ multiplex PCR, and TCRdb's table has in-frame clones only and misses some. The table shows about 250,000 clones, with around 88% occurring only once. Sequencing was carried out using peripheral blood. These receptors all stem from a man aged 40-49 years with active or convalescent COVID-19. CDR3s include the opening cysteine and the closing phenylalanine or tryptophan. The D gene is left open where the match is weak.

TRBV30	NA	CASTGRRRTGELFF
TRBV27	TRBD1	CASSFTGTGGASNEKLFF
TRBV2	NA	CASRDFAASGELFF
TRBV19	TRBD2	CASSTRLARETQYF
TRBV30	NA	CAWSFRDSPLHF
TRBV5-1	TRBD2	CASSLRLAGGTNTGELFF
TRBV5-5	TRBD1	CASSLWATGGRNTEAFF
TRBV5-1	TRBD1	CASSSLIYRDREYEQYF
TRBV5-4	NA	CASRQDYAQETQYF
TRBV5-5	TRBD2	CASSRTTLAGVTDTQYF
TRBV5-1	TRBD2	CASSSRPRTRHNEQFF
TRBV19	TRBD2	CASDSGTSTGELFF
TRBV3-1/TRBV3-2	NA	CASSHTSYGGPLHF
TRBV11-2	TRBD1	CASASGQGGGYTF
TRBV7-4	TRBD1	CASSSTTGSRVKLFF
TRBV9	NA	CASSTGQTTEAFF
TRBV28	TRBD2	CASSSAGVYTQYF
TRBV30	TRBD1	CAWWTGRGSEPQHF
TRBV11-2	TRBD1	CASSSRQGAGELFF
TRBV30	TRBD1	CACSDRGGNTIYF
TRBV10-1	TRBD1	CASRDRDRDLGTEAFF
TRBV6-1	TRBD2	CASSRTSGMEETQYF
TRBV28	NA	CASSFNRGVAYGYTF
TRBV5-1	NA	CASSPQGSSEAFF
TRBV4-2	NA	CASSQAGEGQREDYGYTF
TRBV4-3	TRBD2	CASSPTSGGGETQYF
TRBV2	NA	CASSGAGYSNQPQHF
TRBV3-1/TRBV3-2	NA	CASSRATLHF
TRBV6-5	TRBD1	CASSPVGQGTDTQYF
TRBV4-2	NA	CASSQDGGVADTQYF
TRBV2	NA	CASSPDTPNEKLFF
TRBV7-2	NA	CASSLARMRENYEQYF
TRBV28	NA	CASSWREHGYEQYF
TRBV7-9	NA	CASSLAASETGYTF
TRBV4-2	TRBD1	CASSQGQGGGEKLFF
TRBV6-5	TRBD1	CASSSPGQGQFF
TRBV7-3	TRBD2	CASSLKRGVVNEQFF
TRBV25-1	NA	CASSLGPGYTF
TRBV10-1	NA	CASRAGPSGELFF
TRBV29-1	NA	CSVLQETQYF
TRBV29-1	NA	CSVDRDSDYGYTF
TRBV11-2	NA	CASSQISSPGELFF
TRBV12-5	TRBD2	CASGLTGGAEQYF
TRBV5-5	NA	CASSLGSVNPYGYTF
TRBV11-2	NA	CASSLGDSEIYEQYF
TRBV4-2	NA	CASSQEQGYGYTF
TRBV19	NA	CASILRAGPGNQPQHF
TRBV29-1	NA	CSVREVTEAFF
TRBV29-1	NA	CSVGQVYGNEKLFF